Presented here are 14 T cell receptor beta chains from one specimen sequenced in a study of CD8 T cells in ankylosing spondylitis. Using its own MiXCR run on the 5' RACE reads, TCRdb lists one record per CDR3 protein. In the table there are approximately 260,000 distinct CDR3 sequences, around 7.8% of which are singletons. The sequenced sample was blood, either unsorted or a sorted T cell fraction (not recorded which). Receptor source: a male donor with ankylosing spondylitis or in good health (not recorded which).

This clonotype turned up a few times. The rearrangement uses TRBV11-3 and TRBJ2-1; possibly TRBD1 or TRBD2 for D (5 bases each). The germline V gene has CDR1 SGHNT and CDR2 YENEEA. CDR3 size: 16 residues. V dropped 5 bases and J dropped 5 bases, with 19 bases sitting between them. The CDR3 here is CASSPSAGTFHNEQFF. CDR3 sequence (DNA): TGTGCCAGCAGCCCGAGCGCCGGGACCTTCCACAATGAGCAGTTCTTC.

V usage is TRBV20-1 and J usage is TRBJ1-4, with unresolved D. The germline V gene has CDR1 DFQATT and CDR2 SNEGSKA (reference sequence). V was pared by 3 bases and J by 8 bases, with 10 bases between. The CDR3 runs to 12 residues. The CDR3 loop is CSASNSEEKLFF. The CDR3 nucleotides read TGCAGTGCTAGTAACAGTGAGGAAAAACTGTTTTTT.

This clonotype was counted at least ten times. The chain has TRBV20-1 and TRBJ2-5; TRBD1 agrees at 9 bases. After removal of 6 bases from V and 5 bases from J, the junction contained 7 bases not matched to a gene. The CDR3 contains 13 residues. Germline V CDR1 and CDR2: DFQATT, SNEGSKA (reference sequence). The CDR3 region is CSAASQGAETQYF. For the CDR3, the DNA is TGCAGTGCCGCTTCACAGGGGGCTGAGACCCAGTACTTC.

The sample holds many counts of this clonotype. The genes are TRBV20-1 and TRBJ1-1, with D perhaps matching TRBD1 (6 bases). The CDR3 runs to 17 residues. Per germline, CDR1 DFQATT and CDR2 SNEGSKA (reference sequence). V lost 0 bases to trimming and J lost 1 base, with 18 bases between them. CDR3 nucleotides: TGCAGTGCTAGAGAACGCACCCTACAGGGTCCGAACACTGAAGCTTTCTTT. This gives the protein CSARERTLQGPNTEAFF.

The chain links TRBV7-9 to TRBJ2-6; D is undetermined. Germline V gene lookup returns CDR1 SEHNR and CDR2 FQNEAQ (reference sequence). CDR3 length equals 15 residues. V was shortened by 2 bases and J by 0 bases, with 5 bases between the two germline ends. The DNA for the CDR3 is TGTGCCAGCAGCTTATTCGCCTCTGGGGCCAACGTCCTGACTTTC. Residues: CASSLFASGANVLTF.

This chain links TRBV21-1 with TRBJ2-5; the table's D call of TRBD2 was not tested on the DNA. TRBV21-1 is listed as a pseudogene. CDR3 length equals 16 residues. The CDR3 nucleotides read TGTGCCAGCAGCCCTCCCGCCTGGGGGCAGCAAGAGACCCAGTACTTC. It yields the protein CASSPPAWGQQETQYF.

The chain uses TRBV10-3 and TRBJ2-1, with 7 nucleotides matching TRBD2. The length of the CDR3 is 15 residues. CDR1 ENHRY and CDR2 SYGVKD come from the germline V gene. V shed 0 bases, J shed 8 bases, and the junction held 7 bases outside the gene matches. Here the CDR3 reads CAISESVGEGHEQFF. The DNA for the CDR3 is TGTGCCATCAGTGAGTCTGTAGGGGAGGGGCATGAGCAGTTCTTC.

This clonotype was detected only a few times. The gene calls are TRBV20-1 and TRBJ1-3, with D possibly matching TRBD1 (5 bases). The V end was cut by 1 base, the J end by 0 bases, with 13 bases between. Germline values: CDR1 DFQATT, CDR2 SNEGSKA (reference sequence). The CDR3 runs to 16 residues. CDR3 coding DNA: TGCAGTGCTAGAGCTCAAGGGGAACTCTCTGGAAACACCATATATTTT. This sequence encodes CSARAQGELSGNTIYF.

This chain connects TRBV7-6 to TRBJ2-1; D gene uncertain. This CDR3 has 14 residues. CDR1 is SGHVS and CDR2 is FNYEAQ in the germline V gene. Trimming shortened V by 3 bases and J by 5 bases, and 11 bases separated the two germline ends. The DNA for the CDR3 is TGTGCCAGCAGCTTCGACCCTGGGCACAATGAGCAGTTCTTC. It translates to CASSFDPGHNEQFF. The full variable domain, in which reference TRBV7-6 and TRBJ2-1 provide the parts outside the CDR3, is GAGVSQSPRYKVTKRGQDVALRCDPISGHVSLYWYRQALGQGPEFLTYFNYEAQQDKSGLPNDRFSAERPEGSISTLTIQRTEQRDSAMYRCASSFDPGHNEQFFGPGTRLTVL.

This clonotype was found many times. The CDR3 protein is CSARDRSYEQYF. CDR3 DNA: TGCAGTGCCCGGGACAGATCCTACGAGCAGTACTTC. The chain combines TRBV20-1 with TRBJ2-7; 7 bases agree with TRBD1. The germline CDR1 and CDR2 sequences are DFQATT and SNEGSKA (reference sequence). The length of the CDR3 is 12 residues. The V and J ends lost 6 bases and 1 base, in that order; junction bases with no gene match: 3.

This clonotype was observed many times. V is TRBV7-2 and J is TRBJ1-2; D may be TRBD1 (6 bases). The CDR3 has 13 amino acids. In germline, CDR1 is SGHTA, CDR2 FQGNSA. Trimming took 7 bases from V and 7 from J, leaving 16 bases between them. The CDR3 region has the DNA TGTGCCAGCAACTCAGACAGGTTCGGTGGCTACACCTTC. This sequence encodes CASNSDRFGGYTF.

This clonotype was seen many times. The chain links TRBV7-9 to TRBJ1-4, with D maybe TRBD1 (5 bases). V shed 0 bases and J shed 5 bases, with 7 bases lying between them. This CDR3 has 14 residues. Germline CDR1 SEHNR, CDR2 FQNEAQ (reference sequence). The CDR3 nucleotides read TGTGCCAGCAGCTTAGCGAGGGACAATGAAAAACTGTTTTTT. Amino acids: CASSLARDNEKLFF.

This clonotype was counted many times. The genes are TRBV12-3 or TRBV12-4 and TRBJ1-5; TRBD1 is a possible D gene (5 bases). V dropped 3 bases and J dropped 5 bases, with 14 bases sitting between them. This CDR3 region has 15 residues. DNA of the CDR3: TGTGCCAGCAGTTTGTGGGACCGGAAGTATCAGCCCCAGCATTTT. Its protein product is CASSLWDRKYQPQHF.

The chain employs TRBV27 and TRBJ2-1, with TRBD2 identical over 11 bases. Germline V CDR1 and CDR2: MNHEY, SMNVEV (reference sequence). With V trimmed by 2 bases and J by 8 bases, 8 bases remained unmatched. This CDR3 has 16 amino acids. CDR3 sequence (DNA): TGTGCCAGCAGTTTAGGGACTAGCGGAAGCTGGGATGAGCAGTTCTTC. Protein: CASSLGTSGSWDEQFF.